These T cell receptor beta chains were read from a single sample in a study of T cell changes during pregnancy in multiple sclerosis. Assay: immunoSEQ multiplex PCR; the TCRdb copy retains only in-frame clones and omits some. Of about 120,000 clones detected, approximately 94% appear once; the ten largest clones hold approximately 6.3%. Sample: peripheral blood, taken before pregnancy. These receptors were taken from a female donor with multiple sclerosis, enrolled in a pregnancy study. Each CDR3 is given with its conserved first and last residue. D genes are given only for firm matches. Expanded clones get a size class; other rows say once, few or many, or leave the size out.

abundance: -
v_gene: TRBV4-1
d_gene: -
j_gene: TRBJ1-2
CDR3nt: TGCGCCAGCAGCCAAGTTGGCAGGGCGAACTATGGCTACACCTTC
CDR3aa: CASSQVGRANYGYTF

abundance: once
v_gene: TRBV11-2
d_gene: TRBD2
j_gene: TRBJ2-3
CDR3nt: TGTGCCAGCAGCTTAGGTGCGGGGGGGACCACAGATACGCAGTATTTT
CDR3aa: CASSLGAGGTTDTQYF

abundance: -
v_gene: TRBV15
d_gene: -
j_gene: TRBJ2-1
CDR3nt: TGTGCCACCAGCAGAGCCGGGACAGGGTTTCTTAGCGGGAGCAATGAGCAGTTCTTC
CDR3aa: CATSRAGTGFLSGSNEQFF

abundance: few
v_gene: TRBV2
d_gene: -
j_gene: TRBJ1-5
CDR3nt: TGTGCCAGCAGTGTCAGGGAGGTAAAGGATCAGCCCCAGCATTTT
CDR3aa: CASSVREVKDQPQHF

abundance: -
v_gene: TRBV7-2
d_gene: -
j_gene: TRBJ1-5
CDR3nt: TGTGCCAGCAGCCCGGCGGGGGATCAGCCCCAGCATTTT
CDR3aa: CASSPAGDQPQHF

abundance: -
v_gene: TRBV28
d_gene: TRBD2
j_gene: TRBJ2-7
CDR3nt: TGTGCCAGCAGTTTTGGGGCTAGCGGGAGTGGCGAGCAGTACTTC
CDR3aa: CASSFGASGSGEQYF

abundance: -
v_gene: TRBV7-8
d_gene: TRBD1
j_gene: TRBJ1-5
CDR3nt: TGTGCCAGCAGCCCCAGGAGGGACAGGGGCACCAATCAGCCCCAGCATTTT
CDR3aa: CASSPRRDRGTNQPQHF

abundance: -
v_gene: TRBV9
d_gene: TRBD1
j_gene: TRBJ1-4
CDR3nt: TGTGCCAGCAGCGTAGCAGGGGGGCCTAATGAAAAACTGTTTTTT
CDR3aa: CASSVAGGPNEKLFF

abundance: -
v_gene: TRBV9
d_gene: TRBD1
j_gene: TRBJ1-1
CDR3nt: TGTGCCAGCAGCGCGGGAGGGGACAGGGCCTTTGAAGCTTTCTTT
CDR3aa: CASSAGGDRAFEAFF

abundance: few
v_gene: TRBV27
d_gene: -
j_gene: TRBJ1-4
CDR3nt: TGTGCCACCCGACCTATAGGGGTCCTTGGAAATGAAAAACTGTTTTTT
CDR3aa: CATRPIGVLGNEKLFF

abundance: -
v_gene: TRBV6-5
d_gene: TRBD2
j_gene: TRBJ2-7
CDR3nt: TGTGCCAGCAGGGAAACTAGCGGAGCTTCCTACGAGCAGTACTTC
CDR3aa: CASRETSGASYEQYF

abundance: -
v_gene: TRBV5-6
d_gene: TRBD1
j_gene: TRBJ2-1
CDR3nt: TGTGCCAGCAGCACCCCGGGACAGGGCACCTACAATGAGCAGTTCTTC
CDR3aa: CASSTPGQGTYNEQFF

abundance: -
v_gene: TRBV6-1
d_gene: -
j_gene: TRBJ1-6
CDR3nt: TGTGCCAGCACAGACAGCGAATATTCACCCCTCCACTTT
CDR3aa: CASTDSEYSPLHF

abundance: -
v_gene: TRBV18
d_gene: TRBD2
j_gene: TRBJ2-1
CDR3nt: TGTGCCAGCTCACCGTTGGGACTAGCGGGAGTAAGGAATGAGCAGTTCTTC
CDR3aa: CASSPLGLAGVRNEQFF

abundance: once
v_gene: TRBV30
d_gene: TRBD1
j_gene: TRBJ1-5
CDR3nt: TGTGCCTGGAGCCGGACAGGGTCCACTCAGCCCCAGCATTTT
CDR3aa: CAWSRTGSTQPQHF

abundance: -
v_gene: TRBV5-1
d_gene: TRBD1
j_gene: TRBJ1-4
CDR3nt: TGCGCCAGCAGCTCAACCGGGACAGGGGGTGCAACTAATGAAAAACTGTTTTTT
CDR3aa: CASSSTGTGGATNEKLFF

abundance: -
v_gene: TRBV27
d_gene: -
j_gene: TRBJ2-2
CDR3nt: TGTGCCAGCAGTTTATCGAGACAGACGAACACCGGGGAGCTGTTTTTT
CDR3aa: CASSLSRQTNTGELFF

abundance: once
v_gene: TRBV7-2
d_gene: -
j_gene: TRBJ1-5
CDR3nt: TGTGCCAGCAGCTCGTCCGGGTCCTCTAATCAGCCCCAGCATTTT
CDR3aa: CASSSSGSSNQPQHF

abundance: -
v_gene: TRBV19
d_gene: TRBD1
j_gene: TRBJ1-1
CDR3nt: TGTGCCGCCCCAGGACAGGGGACTGAAGCTTTCTTT
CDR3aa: CAAPGQGTEAFF

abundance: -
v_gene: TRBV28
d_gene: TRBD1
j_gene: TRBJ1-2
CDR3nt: TGTGCCAGCAGTGCCCAGGGGGAAGGCTATGGCTACACCTTC
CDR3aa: CASSAQGEGYGYTF

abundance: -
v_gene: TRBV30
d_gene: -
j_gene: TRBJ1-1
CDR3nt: TGTGCCTGGACTGGGGGGGGCGCAGAAGCTTTCTTT
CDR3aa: CAWTGGGAEAFF

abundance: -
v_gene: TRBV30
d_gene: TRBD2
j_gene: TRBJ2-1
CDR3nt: TGTGCCTGGGGGGGCGGGAGGCCACACAATGAGCAGTTCTTC
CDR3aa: CAWGGGRPHNEQFF

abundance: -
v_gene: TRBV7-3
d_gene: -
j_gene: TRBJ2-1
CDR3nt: TGTGCCAGCAGCTTATTATTTTCTAGGGGGACCTCGGACAATGAGCAGTTCTTC
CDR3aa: CASSLLFSRGTSDNEQFF

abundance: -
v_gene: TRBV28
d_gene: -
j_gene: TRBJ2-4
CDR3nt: TGTGCCAGCAAAAGTAACTCGGGGGACCTACTCTCTTATGCCAAAAACATTCAGTACTTC
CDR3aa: CASKSNSGDLLSYAKNIQYF

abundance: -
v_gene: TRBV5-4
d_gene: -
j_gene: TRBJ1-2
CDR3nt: TGTGCCAGCAGCTTGAATCCTCGTTTCGAGGCGGGCTACACCTTC
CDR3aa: CASSLNPRFEAGYTF

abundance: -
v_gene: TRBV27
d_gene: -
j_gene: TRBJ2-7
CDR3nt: TGTGCCAGCAGTTCATCGGAGACCTACGAGCAGTACTTC
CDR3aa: CASSSSETYEQYF

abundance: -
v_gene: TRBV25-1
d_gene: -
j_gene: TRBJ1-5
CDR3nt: TGTGCCAGCAGCGGTACAGGGTATAGCAATCAGCCCCAGCATTTT
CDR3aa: CASSGTGYSNQPQHF

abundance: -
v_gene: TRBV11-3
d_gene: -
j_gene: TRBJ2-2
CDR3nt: TGTGCCAGCAGCCCCGACGTGGGGCCTAGTACCGGGGAGCTGTTTTTT
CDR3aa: CASSPDVGPSTGELFF

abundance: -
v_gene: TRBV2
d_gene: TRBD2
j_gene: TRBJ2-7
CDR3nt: TGTGCCAGCAGTTTACCTAGCGGGGGAGGGACCTACGAGCAGTACTTC
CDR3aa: CASSLPSGGGTYEQYF

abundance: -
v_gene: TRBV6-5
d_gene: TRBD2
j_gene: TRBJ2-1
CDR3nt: TGTGCCAGGGGAGGGAGCTCCTACAATGAGCAGTTCTTC
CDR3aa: CARGGSSYNEQFF

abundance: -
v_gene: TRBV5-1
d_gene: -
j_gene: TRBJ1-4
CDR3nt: TGCGCCAGCAGCTTGGGCAGGGTCAATGAAAAACTGTTTTTT
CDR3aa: CASSLGRVNEKLFF

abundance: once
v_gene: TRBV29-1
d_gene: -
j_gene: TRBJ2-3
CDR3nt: TGCAGCGTGGCAGACAGGGGACTAAATACGCAGTATTTT
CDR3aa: CSVADRGLNTQYF

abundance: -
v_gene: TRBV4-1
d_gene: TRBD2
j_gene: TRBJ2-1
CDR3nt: TGCGCCAGCAGCCAAGGTCCGGGGGGGGAGCAGTTCTTC
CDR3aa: CASSQGPGGEQFF

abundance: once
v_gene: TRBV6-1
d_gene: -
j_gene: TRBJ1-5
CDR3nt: TGTGCCAGCAGTTCAGGGTTTTGGCAGCCCCAGCATTTT
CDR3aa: CASSSGFWQPQHF

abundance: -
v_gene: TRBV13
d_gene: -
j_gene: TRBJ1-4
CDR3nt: TGTGCCAGCAGCTTTTCCGCTACTCATAATGAAAAACTGTTTTTT
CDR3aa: CASSFSATHNEKLFF

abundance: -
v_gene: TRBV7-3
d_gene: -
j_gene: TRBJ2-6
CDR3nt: TGTGCCAGCAGCTTAATTCCGGCGACGGGGGGGGCCAACGTCCTGACTTTC
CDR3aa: CASSLIPATGGANVLTF

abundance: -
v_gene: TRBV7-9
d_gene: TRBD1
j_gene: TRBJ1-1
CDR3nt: TGTGCCAGCAGCACAGGGGCCCCCGTGAACACTGAAGCTTTCTTT
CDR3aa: CASSTGAPVNTEAFF

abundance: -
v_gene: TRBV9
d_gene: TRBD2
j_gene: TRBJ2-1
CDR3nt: TGTGCCAGCAGCGTAGGGGGCGGGGGGGGGAATGAGCAGTTCTTC
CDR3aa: CASSVGGGGGNEQFF

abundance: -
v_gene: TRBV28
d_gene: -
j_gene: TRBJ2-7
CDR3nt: TGTGCCAGCAGTCCGCCAGGCCCGGGAACGTCCTACGAGCAGTACTTC
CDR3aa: CASSPPGPGTSYEQYF

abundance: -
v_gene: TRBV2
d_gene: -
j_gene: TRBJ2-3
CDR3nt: TGTGCCAGCGGCCGGGAAGTGGAGGCAGATACGCAGTATTTT
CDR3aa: CASGREVEADTQYF

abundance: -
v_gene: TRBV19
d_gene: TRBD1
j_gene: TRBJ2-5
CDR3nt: TGTGCCAGCAGTATAGGACAGGGGGGGCAAGAGACCCAGTACTTC
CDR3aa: CASSIGQGGQETQYF

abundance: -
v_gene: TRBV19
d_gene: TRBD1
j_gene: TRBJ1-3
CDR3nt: TGTGCCAGTAGCCTAATCTGGGACAGCGCCTTGCCGTACACCATATATTTT
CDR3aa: CASSLIWDSALPYTIYF

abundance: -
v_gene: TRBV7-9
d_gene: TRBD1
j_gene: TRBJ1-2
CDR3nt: TGTGCCAGCAGCTTAAGGGACAGGGTCGGCTACACCTTC
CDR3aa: CASSLRDRVGYTF

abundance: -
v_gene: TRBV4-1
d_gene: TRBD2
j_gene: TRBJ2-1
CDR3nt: TGCGCCAGCAGCCAAGGCCCGGCGGGAGGGCCGAAGGAGCAGTTCTTC
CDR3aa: CASSQGPAGGPKEQFF

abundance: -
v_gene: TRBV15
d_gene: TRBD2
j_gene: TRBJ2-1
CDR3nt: TGTGCCACCAGCAGGGCTGTAAGGACTAGCGGAAGGAATGAGCAGTTCTTC
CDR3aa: CATSRAVRTSGRNEQFF

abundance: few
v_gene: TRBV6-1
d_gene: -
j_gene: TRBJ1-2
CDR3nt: TGTGCCAGCAGTGAAGCGCCAGGGAATTATGGCTACACCTTC
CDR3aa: CASSEAPGNYGYTF